A single sample gave rise to the 8 T cell receptor beta chains below, sequenced in a study of PD-1 blockade in classical Hodgkin lymphoma. Libraries were prepared by immunoSEQ multiplex PCR; TCRdb keeps only in-frame clonotypes and omits some of them. The sample lists roughly 100,000 clones; around four fifths were seen once. Time point given: cycle 4 day 1 (C4D1), after 5 to 7 weeks of nivolumab. Relapses following autologous stem cell transplantation were seen in all patients, with brentuximab vedotin exposure varying. Sequenced material: peripheral blood mononuclear cells (PBMCs), taken before the fourth cycle of nivolumab. These receptors came from a human donor with classical Hodgkin lymphoma.

This chain uses TRBV6-5 with TRBJ1-4; D is perhaps TRBD1 (6 bases). The V gene lost 7 bases and the J gene lost 7 bases, with 16 bases spanning the gap. The CDR3 has 14 amino acids. Per germline, CDR1 MNHEY and CDR2 SVGAGI. As DNA, the CDR3 is TGTGCCAGCACCTACGGGGGGGCTGGTGAAAAACTGTTTTTT. It yields the protein CASTYGGAGEKLFF.

The chain employs TRBV18 and TRBJ1-2; tentatively, D is TRBD1 (5 bases). The CDR3 runs 19 residues. Deletions cut 5 bases from V and 0 bases from J, with 25 bases between. Per the germline V gene, CDR1 is KGHSH and CDR2 is LQKENI. The CDR3: CASSVSGGARPYTNYGYTF. Here the CDR3 DNA reads TGTGCCAGCTCAGTCTCGGGAGGGGCACGGCCCTACACTAACTATGGCTACACCTTC. Full variable domain (remainder filled in from reference TRBV18 and TRBJ1-2): NAGVMQNPRHLVRRRGQEARLRCSPMKGHSHVYWYRQLPEEGLKFMVYLQKENIIDESGMPKERFSAEFPKEGPSILRIQQVVRGDSAAYFCASSVSGGARPYTNYGYTFGSGTRLTVV.

This clone was seen a handful of times. The J gene is TRBJ2-1, the V gene TRBV21-1; the table calls TRBD2, which could not be checked here. TRBV21-1 is classified as a pseudogene. The CDR3 totals 17 residues. The CDR3 sequence: CASSKRTSGGLYNEQFF. For the CDR3, the DNA is TGTGCCAGCAGCAAAAGGACTAGCGGGGGCCTCTACAATGAGCAGTTCTTC.

The chain employs TRBV28 and TRBJ2-3; no clear D gene. The V gene's germline CDR1 is MDHEN and CDR2 SYDVKM. V lost 4 bases and J 4 bases, leaving 9 bases between the germline ends. This CDR3 spans 13 amino acids. Written as DNA, the CDR3 is TGTGCCAGCAGTTCCGGATCCCCAGATACGCAGTATTTT. It is translated as CASSSGSPDTQYF. The full variable domain, rest sourced from reference TRBV28 and TRBJ2-3, is DVKVTQSSRYLVKRTGEKVFLECVQDMDHENMFWYRQDPGLGLRLIYFSYDVKMKEKGDIPEGYSVSREKKERFSLILESASTNQTSMYLCASSSGSPDTQYFGPGTRLTVL.

The chain combines TRBV25-1 with TRBJ1-4; D unclear. The CDR3 sequence is 14 residues long. From germline, CDR1 is MGHDK and CDR2 SYGVNS. V shed 3 bases and J shed 3 bases, with 8 bases lying between them. The CDR3 DNA follows: TGTGCCAGCAGTGACACGGCGGCTAATGAAAAACTGTTTTTT. Its translation: CASSDTAANEKLFF.

V usage is TRBV19 and J usage is TRBJ2-1; D unresolved. CDR3 length: 16 residues. The V gene lost 5 bases and the J gene lost 3 bases, with 17 bases spanning the gap. The germline CDR1 and CDR2 sequences are LNHDA and SQIVND (reference sequence). CDR3 DNA sequence: TGTGCCAGTAGTGCCCCTTTGCAGATACACTACAATGAGCAGTTCTTC. Translating gives CASSAPLQIHYNEQFF.

The rearrangement links TRBV6-5 to TRBJ1-2; the D gene is possibly TRBD1 (5 bases). CDR3 size: 13 residues. Germline assignment: CDR1 MNHEY and CDR2 SVGAGI. V shed 2 bases and J shed 5 bases, with 9 bases lying between them. The CDR3 protein is CASSYTGRYGYTF. The DNA for the CDR3 is TGTGCCAGCAGTTACACGGGACGTTATGGCTACACCTTC.

V gene TRBV6-1 combines with J gene TRBJ2-1; possibly TRBD1 for D (6 bases). The CDR3 is made up of 13 amino acids. From germline, CDR1 is MNHNS and CDR2 SASEGT. Trimming took 1 base from V and 7 from J, leaving 8 bases between them. This chain's CDR3 is CASSEVRGNEQFF. The CDR3 coding sequence is TGTGCCAGCAGTGAAGTCAGGGGAAATGAGCAGTTCTTC.